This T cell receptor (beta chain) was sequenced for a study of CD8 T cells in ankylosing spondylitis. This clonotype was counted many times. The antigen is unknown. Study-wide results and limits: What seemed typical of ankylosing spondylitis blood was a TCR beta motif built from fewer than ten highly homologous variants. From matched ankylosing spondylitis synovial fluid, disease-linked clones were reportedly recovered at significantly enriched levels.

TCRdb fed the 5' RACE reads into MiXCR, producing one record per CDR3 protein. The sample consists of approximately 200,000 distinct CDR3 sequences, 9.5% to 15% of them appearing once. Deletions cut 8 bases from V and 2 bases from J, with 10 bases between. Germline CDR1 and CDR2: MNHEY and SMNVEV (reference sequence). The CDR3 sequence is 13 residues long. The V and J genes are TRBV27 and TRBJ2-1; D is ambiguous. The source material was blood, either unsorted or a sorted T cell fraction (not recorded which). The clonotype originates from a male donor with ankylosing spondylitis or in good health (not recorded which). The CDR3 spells CASGTSPYNEQFF. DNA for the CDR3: TGTGCCAGCGGCACGTCCCCCTACAATGAGCAGTTCTTC.